A single sample gave rise to the 13 T cell receptor beta chains below, sequenced in a study of technical replicates of blood from a few donors. This table comes from immunoSEQ multiplex PCR, and its TCRdb copy is limited to in-frame clones, with some not included. The repertoire has roughly 65,000 clones, 80% to 90% of them found once; the top ten carry 3.5% to 5%. The sequencing sample was made of PBMCs. Receptors originate from a human donor in good health. Some clones in this sample may be carry-over from other donors' samples.

This chain uses TRBV2 with TRBJ2-1; a weak D match, TRBD1 (6 bases). The V end was cut by 6 bases, the J end by 1 base, with 13 bases between. Germline CDR1 and CDR2: SNHLY and FYNNEI. The CDR3 is made up of 15 amino acids. The CDR3 DNA sequence: TGTGCCAGCAGGTTAGCCAGGGGTTCCTACAATGAGCAGTTCTTC. Translated, it gives CASRLARGSYNEQFF.

The rearrangement joins TRBV4-3 to TRBJ1-5; no clear D gene. Germline-derived CDR1 and CDR2 are LGHNA and YSLEER. This CDR3 comprises 14 residues. V gave up 0 bases and J gave up 4 bases, with 7 bases separating them. The CDR3 sequence is CASSQEGGNQPQHF. The CDR3 DNA sequence: TGCGCCAGCAGCCAAGAAGGAGGGAATCAGCCCCAGCATTTT.

V gene TRBV7-9 combines with J gene TRBJ1-6; TRBD1 is a possible D gene (5 bases). V dropped 3 bases and J dropped 7 bases, with 10 bases sitting between them. The CDR3 loop spans 14 amino acids. Germline V CDR1 and CDR2: SEHNR, FQNEAQ (reference sequence). CDR3 sequence: CASSFSGRNSPLHF. As DNA, the CDR3 is TGTGCCAGCAGCTTCTCAGGGCGGAATTCACCCCTCCACTTT.

V and J are TRBV15 and TRBJ2-7; the D gene is possibly TRBD1 (6 bases). In germline, CDR1 is LNHNV, CDR2 YYDKDF (reference sequence). The ends were cut back, 5 bases at V and 1 base at J, with 12 bases in the middle. The CDR3 covers 14 residues. DNA for the CDR3: TGTGCCACCAGCCGAGCAGGGGCTTCCTACGAGCAGTACTTC. This translates into CATSRAGASYEQYF. The full variable domain, rest sourced from reference TRBV15 and TRBJ2-7, is DAMVIQNPRYQVTQFGKPVTLSCSQTLNHNVMYWYQQKSSQAPKLLFHYYDKDFNNEADTPDNFQSRRPNTSFCFLDIRSPGLGDTAMYLCATSRAGASYEQYFGPGTRLTVT.

The V call is TRBV4-1, the J call TRBJ2-7; D might be TRBD2 (5 bases). V lost 4 bases and J 1 base, leaving 11 bases between the germline ends. Germline V gene data show CDR1 as MGHRA and CDR2 as YSYEKL. The CDR3 totals 14 residues. CDR3 residues: CASSPGLVSYEQYF. DNA of the CDR3: TGCGCCAGCAGCCCAGGACTGGTATCCTACGAGCAGTACTTC.

V and J are TRBV23-1 and TRBJ1-4, with TRBD1 matching 7 bases. TRBV23-1 is given ORF status, its function remaining uncertain. The V gene end was trimmed by 1 base and the J gene end by 7 bases; junction bases not matched to a gene: 6. This CDR3 has 15 amino acids. The CDR3 protein is CASSQFGQEGEKLFF. CDR3 DNA sequence: TGCGCCAGCAGTCAATTCGGACAGGAGGGTGAAAAACTGTTTTTT.

The rearrangement uses TRBV7-2 and TRBJ1-3, with 8 bases that match TRBD1. There are 15 residues in the CDR3. Germline CDR1 and CDR2: SGHTA and FQGNSA. V trimming: 3 bases; J trimming: 4 bases; junction bases outside the gene matches: 5. CDR3 nucleotide sequence: TGTGCCAGCAGCTTCGACAGGGGAGCAGGAAACACCATATATTTT. Its protein product is CASSFDRGAGNTIYF.

V gene TRBV28 combines with J gene TRBJ2-5; no firm D call. This CDR3 has 13 amino acids. V was clipped by 5 bases and J by 2 bases, with 9 bases between them. CDR1 is MDHEN, CDR2 SYDVKM, per germline. For the CDR3, the DNA is TGTGCCAGCAGTCTTTCGGGTCAAGAGACCCAGTACTTC. It is translated as CASSLSGQETQYF.

The CDR3 coding sequence is TGTGCCAGCAGCGTACTCCAGGGGCGCGAGCAGTACTTC. This translates into CASSVLQGREQYF. The chain joins TRBV4-2 to TRBJ2-7; D is perhaps TRBD1 (6 bases). V lost 5 bases and J 6 bases, leaving 14 bases between the germline ends. This CDR3 spans 13 amino acids. Per germline, CDR1 LGHNA and CDR2 YNFKEQ.

The genes are TRBV27 and TRBJ1-2; possibly TRBD1 for D (6 bases). The V gene lost 5 bases and the J gene lost 4 bases, with 11 bases spanning the gap. This CDR3 is 13 amino acids long. Germline loops: CDR1 MNHEY, CDR2 SMNVEV (reference sequence). Here the CDR3 reads CASSNDRTYGYTF. The CDR3 DNA follows: TGTGCCAGCAGTAACGACAGGACCTATGGCTACACCTTC.

This CDR3 reads CASSLAGGNTEAFF. The CDR3 DNA sequence: TGCGCCAGCAGCTTGGCGGGTGGGAACACTGAAGCTTTCTTT. The chain has TRBV5-1 and TRBJ1-1; D is undetermined. This CDR3 spans 14 amino acids. Germline CDR1 SGHRS, CDR2 YFSETQ. The V end lost 0 bases, the J end lost 1 base, and 7 bases lay between the germline ends.

CDR3 coding DNA: TGTGCCTCGGGGGGACCCCAGGCTGGCTACACCTTC. Translated, it gives CASGGPQAGYTF. The J gene is TRBJ1-2, the V gene TRBV6-5; maybe TRBD1 (5 bases). Between the trimmed V and J ends, which lost 11 bases and 7 bases, there was a span of 17 bases. The CDR3 contains 12 residues. Germline V gene sequence: CDR1 MNHEY, CDR2 SVGAGI.

This sequence joins TRBV25-1 and TRBJ2-7; D gene unclear. V was cut by 5 bases and J by 4 bases, with 12 bases left in between. CDR3 length: 13 amino acids. Per germline, CDR1 MGHDK and CDR2 SYGVNS. The CDR3, as DNA: TGTGCCAGCAGTAACCTTATCACTTACGAGCAGTACTTC. Amino acids: CASSNLITYEQYF.